This record concerns one TCR beta chain sequence. This clonotype was recorded many times. It lacks a known antigen. No base-level quality is on record; no much larger clone is a single base apart. The sample originates from a study of T cell repertoires in cytomegalovirus infection (dated by TCRdb to between 2018 and 2021). About the study as a whole: Donor HLA type was relevant to the analysis, as public TCR beta signatures indicated carriage of CMV infection together with the matching HLA type.

Results the study describes overall, beyond this receptor: In both this cohort and an independent 352-donor cohort, the cumulative frequency of public TCR beta family members distinguished carriers of CMV infection plus the relevant HLA type. The ex vivo response was dominated by HLA-C-restricted CMV-specific TCR beta clonotypes, and the single most frequent clonotype in two of eight donors was supplied by these HLA-C-restricted clonotypes.

The run used an Illumina HiSeq 1500. Starting from the raw public reads, TCRdb applied fastp trimming at Q25, assembled clones with MiXCR and retained in-frame beta chains. Rows matching on CDR3 protein sequence are summarized as one entry with the most common DNA and genes. The sample records some 300,000 distinct CDR3 sequences, 17% of which are singletons. Approximately 12% of the sample comes from the top ten. Per the germline V gene, MDHEN is the CDR1 and SYDVKM is the CDR2. From V the trimming removes 4 bases and from J it removes 7 bases, while the gene matches leave 13 bases of the junction unaccounted for. Including the terminal cysteine and phenylalanine, the CDR3 comprises 16 residues. The sequence is cut down to CDR3 DNA, 48 bases in frame from base 1.

The TCR was taken from a human donor in good health (CMV status not recorded). Some clones in this sample may be carry-over from other donors' samples. The chain employs TRBV28 and TRBJ1-5; TRBD1 agrees with 7 junctional bases. Source material: PBMCs. The CDR3 protein sequence reads: CASSSGANTGAQPQHF. The DNA sequence is given as TGTGCCAGCAGTTCGGGGGCTAACACAGGGGCACAGCCCCAGCATTTT. With all but the CDR3 taken from the reference TRBV28 and TRBJ1-5 genes, the full variable domain is: DVKVTQSSRYLVKRTGEKVFLECVQDMDHENMFWYRQDPGLGLRLIYFSYDVKMKEKGDIPEGYSVSREKKERFSLILESASTNQTSMYLCASSSGANTGAQPQHFGDGTRLSIL.